This TCR beta chain was sequenced during a study of early T cells in non-severe SARS-CoV-2 infection. The CDR3 length is 13 residues. With 10 bases clipped from V and 3 bases from J, the junction kept 8 bases outside the gene matches. From the 5' RACE reads, TCRdb called clonotypes with MiXCR, one entry per CDR3 protein. This table has roughly 57,000 distinct CDR3 sequences, 9.5% to 15% appearing once. Here the sequenced sample was whole blood, taken at baseline. This TCR was sampled from an adult who was a healthcare worker with PCR-confirmed SARS-CoV-2 infection or an uninfected control (not recorded which). The chain recombines TRBV12-3 or TRBV12-4 with TRBJ1-2; 7 bases agree with TRBD1. The CDR3 spells CATTPGGYYGYTF. DNA for the CDR3: TGTGCCACCACGCCAGGGGGGTACTATGGCTACACCTTC.